This T cell receptor (beta chain) was observed in a study of cytomegalovirus exposure and HLA in healthy donors. Germline CDR1 is LGHNA and CDR2 is YNFKEQ. V dropped 1 base and J dropped 6; count of bases not matched to a gene: 4. This CDR3 has 15 residues. The table lists this clone with a few counts. Antigen unknown. The primer mix had 60 Vbeta and 13 Jbeta primers. The protocol was immunoSEQ multiplex PCR, while the TCRdb copy is restricted to in-frame clones and leaves out a portion. The sample includes about 70,000 clones, roughly 60% of them seen just once. Broader study findings: In a later analysis, specific HLA alleles were associated with 15,000 to 20,000 TCR beta sequences at a 0.05 false discovery rate.

The rearrangement uses TRBV4-2 and TRBJ1-4; 8 bases align to TRBD1. Material for sequencing was PBMCs. The sequence came from a man aged 25 to 45 in good health and CMV-seronegative. The CDR3 protein is CASSQADRVDEKLFF. The CDR3 DNA sequence: TGTGCCAGCAGCCAAGCGGACAGGGTGGATGAAAAACTGTTTTTT.